The 27 T cell receptor beta chains below come from one sample, sequenced in a study of cytomegalovirus exposure and HLA in healthy donors. The method was immunoSEQ multiplex PCR; TCRdb's version includes in-frame clones alone and lacks a portion of them. The profile shows roughly 65,000 clones, roughly nine tenths of them singletons. Sequencing input: PBMCs. The receptor source for this set is a man between 18 and 35 years old in good health and CMV-seronegative.

V and J are TRBV4-3 and TRBJ1-4; 7 bases align to TRBD1. The CDR3 spans 18 residues. Losses at the gene ends were 0 bases for V and 3 bases for J; bases not matched to a gene: 10. The germline V gene encodes CDR1 LGHNA and CDR2 YSLEER. The CDR3: CASSQDPRGQASNEKLFF. CDR3 nucleotide sequence: TGCGCCAGCAGCCAAGATCCGCGAGGACAGGCCTCTAATGAAAAACTGTTTTTT.

In this sample, this clone turned up once. The chain carries TRBV28 and TRBJ2-1, with 8 bases that match TRBD2. The length of the CDR3 is 14 residues. The V segment lost 8 bases and the J segment 9 bases; nucleotides outside the gene matches: 12. Germline V gives CDR1 MDHEN, CDR2 SYDVKM. In nucleotides, the CDR3 is TGTGCCAGCGTAGGGACTAGAAGGAACGGTGAGCAGTTCTTC. Translating gives CASVGTRRNGEQFF.

The chain has TRBV7-8 and TRBJ2-1, with 7 bases that match TRBD2. The trim removed 2 bases at V and 5 bases at J, leaving 9 bases unmatched. Germline assignment: CDR1 SGHVS and CDR2 FQNEAQ. The CDR3 extends over 16 amino acids. The CDR3 reads CASSLYPLADNNEQFF. The CDR3 DNA sequence: TGTGCCAGCAGCTTATACCCCCTAGCGGATAACAATGAGCAGTTCTTC. The full variable domain, rest sourced from reference TRBV7-8 and TRBJ2-1, is GAGVSQSPRYKVAKRGQDVALRCDPISGHVSLFWYQQALGQGPEFLTYFQNEAQLDKSGLPSDRFFAERPEGSVSTLKIQRTQQEDSAVYLCASSLYPLADNNEQFFGPGTRLTVL.

The chain recombines TRBV7-2 with TRBJ2-5; D is perhaps TRBD1 (6 bases). V was clipped by 5 bases and J by 5 bases, with 18 bases between them. Germline values: CDR1 SGHTA, CDR2 FQGNSA. This CDR3 has 15 amino acids. The CDR3 DNA reads TGTGCCAGCAGCCCATTCGGACAGCCGGAGGAGACCCAGTACTTC. Translated: CASSPFGQPEETQYF.

The chain has TRBV27 and TRBJ2-3, with TRBD2 identical over 14 bases. Germline trimming cut 4 bases from V and 5 bases from J; bases unmatched to any gene: 8. Germline V gene data show CDR1 as MNHEY and CDR2 as SMNVEV (reference sequence). The CDR3 extends over 17 amino acids. The CDR3 DNA sequence: TGTGCCAGCAGTTCTCGACTAGCGGGAGGGCCAAGAGATACGCAGTATTTT. This sequence encodes CASSSRLAGGPRDTQYF.

The J gene is TRBJ2-7, the V gene TRBV7-2; weak D call: TRBD1 (6 bases). Trimming removed 1 base at V and 3 bases at J, with 7 bases between. This CDR3 is built from 13 residues. Germline V gene data show CDR1 as SGHTA and CDR2 as FQGNSA. The CDR3 loop reads CASSLGRGYEQYF. In nucleotides, the CDR3 is TGTGCCAGCAGCTTAGGCAGGGGCTACGAGCAGTACTTC.

The gene calls are TRBV4-2 and TRBJ2-1; D gene unclear. Per germline, CDR1 LGHNA and CDR2 YNFKEQ. With 7 bases removed from V and 6 bases from J, the gap between germline ends came to 10 bases. This CDR3 is built from 12 residues. The CDR3 bases are TGTGCCAGCATGGGCAACCCCAATGAGCAGTTCTTC. As protein: CASMGNPNEQFF.

This chain uses TRBV28 with TRBJ2-2; 8 bases agree with TRBD1. This CDR3 spans 17 amino acids. Germline values: CDR1 MDHEN, CDR2 SYDVKM. Germline trimming cut 7 bases from V and 8 bases from J; bases unmatched to any gene: 18. The CDR3 spells CASTPPWAGGAEGELFF. DNA of the CDR3: TGTGCCAGCACTCCCCCTTGGGCAGGGGGCGCAGAAGGGGAGCTGTTTTTT. Looking up the rest from reference TRBV28 and TRBJ2-2 gives the full variable domain: DVKVTQSSRYLVKRTGEKVFLECVQDMDHENMFWYRQDPGLGLRLIYFSYDVKMKEKGDIPEGYSVSREKKERFSLILESASTNQTSMYLCASTPPWAGGAEGELFFGEGSRLTVL.

This sequence joins TRBV4-1 and TRBJ2-5; the match to TRBD1 covers 8 bases. Germline lookup yields CDR1 MGHRA and CDR2 YSYEKL. The CDR3 loop spans 14 amino acids. The J segment lost 5 bases and the V segment lost 2 bases, leaving 4 bases of the junction unmatched. The CDR3 spells CASSQWTGRETQYF. CDR3 DNA: TGCGCCAGCAGCCAATGGACAGGGCGGGAGACCCAGTACTTC.

The chain links TRBV9 to TRBJ1-4, with 9 bases aligning to TRBD1. The germline V gene encodes CDR1 SGDLS and CDR2 YYNGEE. The J segment lost 6 bases and the V segment lost 2 bases, leaving 2 bases of the junction unmatched. The CDR3 covers 14 residues. The CDR3 coding sequence is TGTGCCAGCAGCGTGACAGGGGGGGATGAAAAACTGTTTTTT. Protein: CASSVTGGDEKLFF.

This clone is medium-sized within its sample. The V call is TRBV18, the J call TRBJ1-1; D might be TRBD1 (6 bases). V gave up 6 bases and J gave up 1 base, with 9 bases separating them. CDR1 is KGHSH and CDR2 is LQKENI in the germline V gene. This CDR3 has 13 residues. The CDR3: CASSGQRNTEAFF. The CDR3 nucleotides are TGTGCCAGCTCTGGACAGAGGAACACTGAAGCTTTCTTT.

This chain links TRBV7-2 with TRBJ1-5; 7 bases agree with TRBD1. CDR3 size: 15 residues. Germline values: CDR1 SGHTA, CDR2 FQGNSA. Trimming cost V 0 bases and J 7 bases; bases outside gene matches: 6. CDR3 nucleotides: TGTGCCAGCAGCTTAGCGACAGGGTTTGGGCAGCCCCAGCATTTT. Amino acid sequence: CASSLATGFGQPQHF.

The V call is TRBV20-1, the J call TRBJ2-1; D possibly corresponds to TRBD2 (5 bases). The CDR3 has 11 amino acids. V was pared by 3 bases and J by 10 bases, with 10 bases between. The germline gives CDR1 DFQATT, CDR2 SNEGSKA (reference sequence). CDR3 amino acids: CSASQDWEQFF. The CDR3 DNA follows: TGCAGTGCTAGTCAGGACTGGGAGCAGTTCTTC.

The J gene is TRBJ1-2, the V gene TRBV11-2; D is uncertain. Deletions cut 5 bases from V and 2 bases from J, with 6 bases between. CDR3 length equals 12 residues. The germline V gene encodes CDR1 SGHAT and CDR2 FQNNGV. CDR3 coding DNA: TGTGCCAGCAGCCGAGAAAACTATGGCTACACCTTC. It specifies CASSRENYGYTF.

V gene TRBV7-9 combines with J gene TRBJ2-2; 10 nucleotides match TRBD2. The CDR3 covers 16 residues. Germline values: CDR1 SEHNR, CDR2 FQNEAQ (reference sequence). V lost 5 bases and J lost 3; bases outside the gene matches: 6. CDR3 sequence reads: CASSLYTSGDTGELFF. For the CDR3, the DNA is TGTGCCAGCAGCCTCTATACTAGCGGGGACACCGGGGAGCTGTTTTTT.

The chain joins TRBV25-1 to TRBJ2-2; possibly TRBD1 for D (5 bases). The CDR3 spans 15 residues. Germline CDR1 is MGHDK and CDR2 is SYGVNS. Trimming took 7 bases from V and 1 from J, leaving 13 bases between them. The CDR3 loop is CASTSSQGNTGELFF. The CDR3 region has the DNA TGTGCCAGCACCAGCTCGCAGGGGAACACCGGGGAGCTGTTTTTT. The full variable domain, in which reference TRBV25-1 and TRBJ2-2 provide the parts outside the CDR3, is EADIYQTPRYLVIGTGKKITLECSQTMGHDKMYWYQQDPGMELHLIHYSYGVNSTEKGDLSSESTVSRIRTEHFPLTLESARPSHTSQYLCASTSSQGNTGELFFGEGSRLTVL.

This chain links TRBV29-1 with TRBJ2-7, with a possible D match to TRBD2 (5 bases). With 6 bases removed from V and 5 bases from J, the gap between germline ends came to 11 bases. The CDR3 spans 11 residues. Germline lookup yields CDR1 SQVTM and CDR2 ANQGSEA. The CDR3 coding sequence is TGCAGCGTACTAGTCTTTGACGAGCAGTACTTC. This encodes CSVLVFDEQYF.

The V gene is TRBV1, the J gene TRBJ2-3; TRBD2, as called in the table, went unchecked against the DNA. TRBV1 corresponds to a pseudogene. This CDR3 contains 19 residues. DNA for the CDR3: TGCACCAGCAGCCAAGAAACTAGCGGTCGCCTGGTTAGCCCAGATACGCAGTATTTT. This codes for CTSSQETSGRLVSPDTQYF.

The chain recombines TRBV4-2 with TRBJ2-3; 7 positions match TRBD2. With 1 base clipped from V and 5 bases from J, the junction kept 3 bases outside the gene matches. Germline V gene data show CDR1 as LGHNA and CDR2 as YNFKEQ. The CDR3 has 14 amino acids. The CDR3 sequence is CASSQVLAEDTQYF. The DNA for the CDR3 is TGTGCCAGCAGCCAAGTTCTAGCGGAAGATACGCAGTATTTT.

This clone was seen just once. The V gene is TRBV11-3, the J gene TRBJ2-1, with 13 bases lining up with TRBD2. The J segment lost 9 bases and the V segment lost 5 bases, leaving 7 bases of the junction unmatched. Germline V lookup: CDR1 SGHNT, CDR2 YENEEA. This CDR3 has 15 amino acids. The CDR3: CASSTRTSGSGEQFF. CDR3 in DNA: TGTGCCAGCAGCACGCGGACTAGCGGGAGTGGTGAGCAGTTCTTC.

The V and J genes are TRBV10-3 and TRBJ2-7; TRBD2 matches at 7 bases. Germline CDR1 and CDR2: ENHRY and SYGVKD. The CDR3 is made up of 16 amino acids. V gave up 0 bases and J gave up 4 bases; unmatched junction bases: 9. The chain's CDR3 is CAISESAGGSLYEQYF. The CDR3 DNA follows: TGTGCCATCAGTGAGTCGGCCGGCGGGAGTTTATACGAGCAGTACTTC.

The rearrangement joins TRBV18 to TRBJ2-3; TRBD2 might be the D (5 bases). The germline CDR1 and CDR2 sequences are KGHSH and LQKENI. The CDR3 contains 13 residues. V was cut by 7 bases and J by 0 bases, with 8 bases left in between. The CDR3 region is CASWERSTDTQYF. Written as DNA, the CDR3 is TGTGCCAGCTGGGAGAGAAGCACAGATACGCAGTATTTT.

The V gene is TRBV23-1, the J gene TRBJ2-7; TRBD2 matches 12 bases. TRBV23-1 qualifies as an ORF whose function is uncertain. This CDR3 has 14 amino acids. V was pared by 2 bases and J by 12 bases, with 8 bases of the junction left unmatched. CDR3 nucleotide sequence: TGCGCCAGCAGTCAACGGACTAGCGGGGTAGCCACGTACTTC. Its translation is CASSQRTSGVATYF.

The V and J genes are TRBV15 and TRBJ2-7; a weak D match, TRBD1 (6 bases). Germline CDR1 reads LNHNV; CDR2 reads YYDKDF (reference sequence). CDR3 length: 14 amino acids. The V and J ends lost 1 base and 0 bases respectively, with 7 bases between them. For the CDR3, the DNA is TGTGCCACCAGCAGAGGGACAGACTCCTACGAGCAGTACTTC. Its translation is CATSRGTDSYEQYF.

The V and J genes are TRBV27 and TRBJ1-2; 7 bases align to TRBD1. From germline, CDR1 is MNHEY and CDR2 SMNVEV (reference sequence). The V gene end was trimmed by 2 bases and the J gene end by 2 bases; junction bases not matched to a gene: 5. This CDR3 contains 15 residues. DNA for the CDR3: TGTGCCAGCAGTTTAACGGACAGGAAGAACTATGGCTACACCTTC. Translating it yields CASSLTDRKNYGYTF.

The chain is built from TRBV27 and TRBJ1-3, with D unresolved. CDR3 length equals 15 residues. Germline V gives CDR1 MNHEY, CDR2 SMNVEV (reference sequence). V lost 8 bases and J 0 bases, leaving 14 bases between the germline ends. CDR3 sequence: CASQTDARSGNTIYF. The CDR3 region has the DNA TGTGCCAGCCAGACTGACGCCCGCTCTGGAAACACCATATATTTT.

The V gene is TRBV7-2, the J gene TRBJ2-7; weak D call: TRBD2 (5 bases). Germline-derived CDR1 and CDR2 are SGHTA and FQGNSA. The CDR3 loop spans 15 amino acids. The V gene lost 4 bases and the J gene lost 7 bases, with 20 bases spanning the gap. The CDR3 nucleotides read TGTGCCAGCAGCTCCCTGGGCCCGGTGACGGGAGAGCAGTACTTC. Its translation is CASSSLGPVTGEQYF. Supplemented by reference TRBV7-2 and TRBJ2-7, the full variable domain reads GAGVSQSPSNKVTEKGKDVELRCDPISGHTALYWYRQSLGQGLEFLIYFQGNSAPDKSGLPSDRFSAERTGGSVSTLTIQRTQQEDSAVYLCASSSLGPVTGEQYFGPGTRLTVT.